A selection of T cell receptor beta chains follows, all from one sample in a study of T cell responses to AZD1222 COVID-19 vaccine. TCRdb's table, derived via immunoSEQ multiplex PCR, lists solely in-frame clones and lacks some. Of some 150,000 clones listed, about nine tenths were seen once; the top ten hold about 3%. The starting material was peripheral blood, obtained on day 0 of MenACWY control vaccination. Receptors were obtained from an adult in good health. Both conserved end residues are trimmed from each CDR3. The D gene is left open where the match is weak.

CDR3aa: ASSQDRAYNEQF
j_gene: TRBJ2-1
v_gene: TRBV7-9
d_gene: TRBD1

CDR3aa: SVEVGRLGTSEQF
j_gene: TRBJ2-1
v_gene: TRBV29-1
d_gene: -

CDR3aa: ASSWSGGELF
j_gene: TRBJ2-2
v_gene: TRBV6-6
d_gene: -

CDR3aa: ATSIYSFRGAGTGELF
j_gene: TRBJ2-2
v_gene: TRBV15
d_gene: -

CDR3aa: ASSQRTGAHEQY
j_gene: TRBJ2-7
v_gene: TRBV27
d_gene: TRBD1

CDR3aa: ASSYRVYPNTGELF
j_gene: TRBJ2-2
v_gene: TRBV27
d_gene: -

CDR3aa: ASSLQVATMNTEAF
j_gene: TRBJ1-1
v_gene: TRBV7-8
d_gene: -

CDR3aa: ASGSPERSTEAF
j_gene: TRBJ1-1
v_gene: TRBV28
d_gene: -

CDR3aa: ASSLAGGYSNEQF
j_gene: TRBJ2-1
v_gene: TRBV7-9
d_gene: -

CDR3aa: ASRGRAGKRNQPQH
j_gene: TRBJ1-5
v_gene: TRBV2
d_gene: -

CDR3aa: ATSPGTGGVDGYT
j_gene: TRBJ1-2
v_gene: TRBV24-1
d_gene: TRBD1

CDR3aa: ASSLEAGRTYGYT
j_gene: TRBJ1-2
v_gene: TRBV7-2
d_gene: -

CDR3aa: ASSLTGGTEAF
j_gene: TRBJ1-1
v_gene: TRBV28
d_gene: TRBD1

CDR3aa: ASKLDRASNQPQH
j_gene: TRBJ1-5
v_gene: TRBV6-5
d_gene: TRBD1

CDR3aa: ASTRRERFGELF
j_gene: TRBJ2-2
v_gene: TRBV28
d_gene: TRBD2

CDR3aa: ASSSGTLNTEAF
j_gene: TRBJ1-1
v_gene: TRBV5-1
d_gene: -

CDR3aa: ASSYGNNEKLF
j_gene: TRBJ1-4
v_gene: TRBV6-2/TRBV6-3
d_gene: -

CDR3aa: ASSLDIGNQPQH
j_gene: TRBJ1-5
v_gene: TRBV27
d_gene: -

CDR3aa: ASSLGSGSYEQY
j_gene: TRBJ2-7
v_gene: TRBV5-1
d_gene: -

CDR3aa: ASSLSPQANYGYT
j_gene: TRBJ1-2
v_gene: TRBV27
d_gene: -

CDR3aa: ASSSQETQY
j_gene: TRBJ2-5
v_gene: TRBV5-1
d_gene: -

CDR3aa: ASSDSSGGSTDTQY
j_gene: TRBJ2-3
v_gene: TRBV11-1
d_gene: TRBD2

CDR3aa: ATSDLTRKVNEQF
j_gene: TRBJ2-1
v_gene: TRBV24-1
d_gene: -

CDR3aa: ASRVTDTQY
j_gene: TRBJ2-3
v_gene: TRBV6-5
d_gene: -

CDR3aa: ASSIGTGTTYEQY
j_gene: TRBJ2-7
v_gene: TRBV19
d_gene: -

CDR3aa: ASSPPNLAGEQY
j_gene: TRBJ2-7
v_gene: TRBV18
d_gene: -

CDR3aa: ASSRHYYEQY
j_gene: TRBJ2-7
v_gene: TRBV13
d_gene: -

CDR3aa: ASSRLAGYEQY
j_gene: TRBJ2-7
v_gene: TRBV27
d_gene: TRBD2

CDR3aa: ASSPQQITNTEAF
j_gene: TRBJ1-1
v_gene: TRBV7-9
d_gene: -

CDR3aa: ASSLGPATNYGYT
j_gene: TRBJ1-2
v_gene: TRBV7-9
d_gene: -

CDR3aa: ASSDRVSEAF
j_gene: TRBJ1-1
v_gene: TRBV19
d_gene: TRBD1

CDR3aa: ASPVQYGDNPNEQF
j_gene: TRBJ2-1
v_gene: TRBV21-1
d_gene: -

CDR3aa: ASSEWGGNTEAF
j_gene: TRBJ1-1
v_gene: TRBV6-1
d_gene: -

CDR3aa: ASSLVQGGQLF
j_gene: TRBJ2-2
v_gene: TRBV11-3
d_gene: -

CDR3aa: ASSYGRGIAGELF
j_gene: TRBJ2-2
v_gene: TRBV6-2/TRBV6-3
d_gene: -

CDR3aa: SVLQALEQF
j_gene: TRBJ2-1
v_gene: TRBV29-1
d_gene: -

CDR3aa: ASSQDGGARRKAF
j_gene: TRBJ1-1
v_gene: TRBV4-1
d_gene: -

CDR3aa: ASSSTVLYGYT
j_gene: TRBJ1-2
v_gene: TRBV7-2
d_gene: -

CDR3aa: ASSLVAGNTDTQY
j_gene: TRBJ2-3
v_gene: TRBV28
d_gene: TRBD2

CDR3aa: ASSLLSRPSGANVLT
j_gene: TRBJ2-6
v_gene: TRBV7-3
d_gene: -

CDR3aa: ASSQTSGGPREQY
j_gene: TRBJ2-7
v_gene: TRBV3-1/TRBV3-2
d_gene: TRBD2

CDR3aa: AWSVLSGGLLGYT
j_gene: TRBJ1-2
v_gene: TRBV30
d_gene: TRBD1

CDR3aa: ASSVGIQKGYEQY
j_gene: TRBJ2-7
v_gene: TRBV9
d_gene: -

CDR3aa: AIHSGPNTEAF
j_gene: TRBJ1-1
v_gene: TRBV10-3
d_gene: -

CDR3aa: ASSTRAGKEKLF
j_gene: TRBJ1-4
v_gene: TRBV13
d_gene: -

CDR3aa: ASSLRASGSFYTDTQY
j_gene: TRBJ2-3
v_gene: TRBV5-1
d_gene: TRBD2

CDR3aa: ASSLRTAGTDTQY
j_gene: TRBJ2-3
v_gene: TRBV7-3
d_gene: -

CDR3aa: ASSFTVYGTDTQY
j_gene: TRBJ2-3
v_gene: TRBV28
d_gene: -